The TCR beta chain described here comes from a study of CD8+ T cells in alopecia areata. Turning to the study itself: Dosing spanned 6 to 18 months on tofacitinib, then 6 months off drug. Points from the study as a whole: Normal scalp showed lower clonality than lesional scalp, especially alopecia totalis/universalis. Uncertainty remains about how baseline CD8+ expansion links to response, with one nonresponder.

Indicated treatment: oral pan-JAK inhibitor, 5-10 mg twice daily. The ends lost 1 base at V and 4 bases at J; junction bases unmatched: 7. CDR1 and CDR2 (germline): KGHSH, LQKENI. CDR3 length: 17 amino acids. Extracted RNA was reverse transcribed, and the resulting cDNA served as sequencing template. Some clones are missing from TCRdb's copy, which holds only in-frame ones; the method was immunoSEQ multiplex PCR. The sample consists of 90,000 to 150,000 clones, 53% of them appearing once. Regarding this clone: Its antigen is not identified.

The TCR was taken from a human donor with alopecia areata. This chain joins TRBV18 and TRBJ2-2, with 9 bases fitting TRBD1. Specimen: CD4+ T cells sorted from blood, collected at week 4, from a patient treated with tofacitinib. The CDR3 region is CASSPLTGGSGTGELFF. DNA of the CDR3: TGTGCCAGCTCACCACTCACAGGGGGCAGCGGCACCGGGGAGCTGTTTTTT.